These T cell receptor beta chains were read from a single sample in a study of T-cell memory formation after mild COVID-19. MiXCR, run by TCRdb on the 5' RACE reads, gives a single entry per CDR3 protein. The sample lists hundreds of thousands of distinct CDR3 sequences; under 8.5% were seen once. The sample comprised PBMCs or a T cell subset sorted from them (not recorded which). Source of these receptors: a man aged 18 to 29 who had mild COVID-19 (a few samples of this study predate the infection). Cell type and time point are not known. Both conserved end residues are part of each CDR3. D genes are given only for firm matches. Clone size is stated in some rows and not others, as once, few, many or a class when expanded.

j_call: TRBJ2-5; d_call: -; clone_size: -; v_call: TRBV5-1; cdr3_length: 14; cdr3_aa: CASSFYKGQETQYF; cdr3_nt: TGCGCCAGCAGCTTCTATAAGGGGCAAGAGACCCAGTACTTC
j_call: TRBJ2-5; d_call: TRBD2; clone_size: many; v_call: TRBV29-1; cdr3_length: 13; cdr3_aa: CSVVERGQETQYF; cdr3_nt: TGCAGCGTTGTCGAGCGGGGCCAAGAGACCCAGTACTTC
j_call: TRBJ2-6; d_call: -; clone_size: few; v_call: TRBV5-1; cdr3_length: 18; cdr3_aa: CASSLLGDTYSGANVLTF; cdr3_nt: TGCGCCAGCAGCTTGTTAGGGGATACATACTCTGGGGCCAACGTCCTGACTTTC
j_call: TRBJ2-1; d_call: TRBD1; clone_size: few; v_call: TRBV4-1; cdr3_length: 15; cdr3_aa: CVSSPSGQGNNEQFF; cdr3_nt: TGCGTCAGCAGCCCCTCGGGACAGGGTAACAATGAGCAGTTCTTC
j_call: TRBJ1-5; d_call: -; clone_size: few; v_call: TRBV19; cdr3_length: 11; cdr3_aa: CASNSGEPQHF; cdr3_nt: TGTGCCAGTAATTCCGGCGAACCCCAGCATTTT
j_call: TRBJ2-1; d_call: -; clone_size: many; v_call: TRBV12-3/TRBV12-4; cdr3_length: 12; cdr3_aa: CASKTDWDEQFF; cdr3_nt: TGTGCCAGCAAAACAGACTGGGATGAGCAGTTCTTC
j_call: TRBJ1-5; d_call: -; clone_size: few; v_call: TRBV28; cdr3_length: 14; cdr3_aa: CASRRGYGNQPQHF; cdr3_nt: TGTGCCAGCAGGAGGGGGTATGGTAATCAGCCCCAGCATTTT
j_call: TRBJ2-7; d_call: -; clone_size: -; v_call: TRBV7-2; cdr3_length: 11; cdr3_aa: CASSWEWVQYF; cdr3_nt: TGTGCCAGCAGCTGGGAGTGGGTGCAGTACTTC
j_call: TRBJ2-5; d_call: -; clone_size: many; v_call: TRBV6-5; cdr3_length: 14; cdr3_aa: CASSYSILGRTQYF; cdr3_nt: TGTGCCAGCAGTTACTCGATTCTTGGGCGGACCCAGTACTTC
j_call: TRBJ1-1; d_call: -; clone_size: few; v_call: TRBV5-1; cdr3_length: 15; cdr3_aa: CASSLLPGVNTEAFF; cdr3_nt: TGCGCCAGCAGCTTGCTTCCGGGGGTGAACACTGAAGCTTTCTTT
j_call: TRBJ2-7; d_call: -; clone_size: few; v_call: TRBV4-3; cdr3_length: 15; cdr3_aa: CASSQGGGLSYEQYF; cdr3_nt: TGCGCCAGCAGCCAAGGTGGGGGTTTATCCTACGAGCAGTACTTC
j_call: TRBJ1-5; d_call: -; clone_size: -; v_call: TRBV7-2; cdr3_length: 13; cdr3_aa: CASSSFQGPPEDF; cdr3_nt: TGTGCCAGCAGCTCCTTTCAGGGGCCCCCGGAGGATTTT
j_call: TRBJ1-1; d_call: -; clone_size: many; v_call: TRBV5-5; cdr3_length: 16; cdr3_aa: CASSLDRSGMNTEAFF; cdr3_nt: TGTGCCAGCAGCTTGGACAGGTCGGGCATGAACACTGAAGCTTTCTTT
j_call: TRBJ2-2; d_call: -; clone_size: -; v_call: TRBV7-9; cdr3_length: 13; cdr3_aa: CASRIQNTGELFF; cdr3_nt: TGTGCCAGCAGAATACAGAACACCGGGGAGCTGTTTTTT
j_call: TRBJ2-5; d_call: -; clone_size: few; v_call: TRBV11-2; cdr3_length: 13; cdr3_aa: CASRRGNEETQYF; cdr3_nt: TGTGCCAGCAGGCGGGGAAATGAAGAGACCCAGTACTTC
j_call: TRBJ1-3; d_call: -; clone_size: -; v_call: TRBV29-1; cdr3_length: 16; cdr3_aa: CSVSYQGRGSGNTIYF; cdr3_nt: TGCAGCGTTTCTTATCAGGGCAGGGGCTCTGGAAACACCATATATTTT